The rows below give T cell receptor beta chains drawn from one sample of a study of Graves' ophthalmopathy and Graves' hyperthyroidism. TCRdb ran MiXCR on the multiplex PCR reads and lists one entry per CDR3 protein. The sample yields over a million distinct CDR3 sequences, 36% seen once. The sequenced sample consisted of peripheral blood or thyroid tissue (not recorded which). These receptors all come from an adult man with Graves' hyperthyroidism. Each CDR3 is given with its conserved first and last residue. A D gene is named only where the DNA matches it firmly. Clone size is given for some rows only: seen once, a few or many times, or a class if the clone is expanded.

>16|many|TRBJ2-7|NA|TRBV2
TGTGCCAGCTCTTGGAACGCCCGGGACACTGGCTACGAGCAGTACTTC
CASSWNARDTGYEQYF
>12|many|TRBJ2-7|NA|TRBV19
TGTGCCACCGCGAGAGGAAACTACGAGCAGTACTTC
CATARGNYEQYF
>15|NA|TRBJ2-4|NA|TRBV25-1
TGTGCCAGCAGTGAAACAGGGTTGGCCAAAAACATTCAGTACTTC
CASSETGLAKNIQYF
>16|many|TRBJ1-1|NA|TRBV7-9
TGTGCCAGCAGCTTAGCGCTCGGGGCTCTGAACACTGAAGCTTTCTTT
CASSLALGALNTEAFF
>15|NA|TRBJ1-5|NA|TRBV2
TGTGCCAGCAGTGCATCAGGGTTTAGCAATCAGCCCCAGCATTTT
CASSASGFSNQPQHF
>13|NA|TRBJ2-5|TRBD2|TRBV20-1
TGCAGTGCTAGAGTCGGGGGAGGGCCGGGCCAGTACTTC
CSARVGGGPGQYF
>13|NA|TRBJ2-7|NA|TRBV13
TGTGCCAGCAGCCGATCCGATCTCTACGAGCAGTACTTC
CASSRSDLYEQYF
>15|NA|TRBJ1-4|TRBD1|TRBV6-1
TGTGCCAGCAGGTCCTCCGGGACAGGTGAAGAAAAACTGTTTTTT
CASRSSGTGEEKLFF
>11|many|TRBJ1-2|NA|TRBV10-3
TGTGCCAGCAGTGTAGCGATGGGCTACACCTTC
CASSVAMGYTF
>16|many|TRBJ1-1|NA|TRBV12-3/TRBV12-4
TGTGCCAGCAGCGGCCCGGGACAACCGGGGAACACTGAAGCTTTCTTT
CASSGPGQPGNTEAFF
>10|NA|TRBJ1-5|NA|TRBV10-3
TGTGCCATCAGTGTTCAGTCCCAGCATTTT
CAISVQSQHF
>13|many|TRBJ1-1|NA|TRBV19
TGTGCCAGTAGCCATGTCATGAACACTGAAGCTTTCTTT
CASSHVMNTEAFF
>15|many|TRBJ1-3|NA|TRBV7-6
TGTGCCAGCAGCTTAGAGGACGGCTCTGGAAACACCATATATTTT
CASSLEDGSGNTIYF
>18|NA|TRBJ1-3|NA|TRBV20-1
TGCAGTGCTAGGGGGAGGGTCCACAGCGACTACTCTGGAAACACCATATATTTT
CSARGRVHSDYSGNTIYF
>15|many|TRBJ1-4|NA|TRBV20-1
TGCAGTGCTGAACAGCTTGGGACAACTAATGAAAAACTGTTTTTT
CSAEQLGTTNEKLFF
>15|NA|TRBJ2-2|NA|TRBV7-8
TGTGCCAGCAGCACCAAAATAGGGAACACCGGGGAGCTGTTTTTT
CASSTKIGNTGELFF
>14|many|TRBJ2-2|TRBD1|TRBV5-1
TGCGCCAGCAGCCCACAGGGGAGCACCGGGGAGCTGTTTTTT
CASSPQGSTGELFF
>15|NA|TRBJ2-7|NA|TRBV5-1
TGCGCCAGCAGCTTGTCGTCTGGGACCCTTGTCGAGCAGTACTTC
CASSLSSGTLVEQYF
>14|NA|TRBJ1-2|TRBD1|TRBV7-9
TGTGCCAGCAGGTTTGACAGGGCCACTTATGGCTACACCTTC
CASRFDRATYGYTF
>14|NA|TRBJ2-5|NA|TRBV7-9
TGTGCCAGCAGCCCTACGGTTCGTGAAAAGACCCAGTACTTC
CASSPTVREKTQYF
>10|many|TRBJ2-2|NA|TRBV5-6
TGTGCCAGCAGCTCGGAGGAGCTGTTTTTT
CASSSEELFF
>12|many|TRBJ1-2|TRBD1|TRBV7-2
TGTGCCAGCAGCTTCGGGGACAGTGGCTACACCTTC
CASSFGDSGYTF
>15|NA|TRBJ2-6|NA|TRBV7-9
TGTGCCAGCAGCTGTATGGACTCTGGGGCCAACGTCCCGACTTTC
CASSCMDSGANVPTF
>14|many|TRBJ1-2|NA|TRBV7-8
TGTGCCAGCAGCCCGCCGAGGTTTGAGGATGGCTACACCTTC
CASSPPRFEDGYTF
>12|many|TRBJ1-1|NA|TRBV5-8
TGTGCCAGCAGCTTGACGGAATCTCGAGCTTTCTTT
CASSLTESRAFF
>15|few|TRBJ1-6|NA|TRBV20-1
TGCAGTGCAGAACAGGGCGCTTGGGTTAATTCACTCCTCCACTTT
CSAEQGAWVNSLLHF
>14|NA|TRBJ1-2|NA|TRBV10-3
TGTGCCAGCAGTTACACGAAGGGTACCTATGGCTACACCTTC
CASSYTKGTYGYTF
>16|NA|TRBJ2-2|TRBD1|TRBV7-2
TGTGCCAGCAGCATTTGGGACAGGGCAGGCACCGGGGAGCTGTTTTTT
CASSIWDRAGTGELFF
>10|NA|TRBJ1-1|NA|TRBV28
TGTGCCAGCAGTCATTCTGAAGCTTTCTTT
CASSHSEAFF
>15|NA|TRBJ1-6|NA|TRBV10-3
TGTGCCATCAGTGAGGTCAGCTCCTATAATTCACCCCTCCACTTT
CAISEVSSYNSPLHF
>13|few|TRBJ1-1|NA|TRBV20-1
TGCAGTGCTAGTCGGGGTTTACAGTTGGTAGCTTTCTTT
CSASRGLQLVAFF
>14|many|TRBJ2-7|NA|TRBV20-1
TGCAGTGCTAGGGAATATACCGGATCCTACGAGCAGTACTTC
CSAREYTGSYEQYF
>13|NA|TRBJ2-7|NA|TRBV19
TGTGCCAGTAGTGTCGACAGGTATGACGAGCAGTACTTC
CASSVDRYDEQYF
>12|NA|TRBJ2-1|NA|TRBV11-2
TGTGCCAGCAGCTTAGGGTACAATGAGCAGTTCTTC
CASSLGYNEQFF
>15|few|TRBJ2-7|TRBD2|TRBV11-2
TGTGCCAGCAGCCGAGCCACACTAGCGGGAACGGTGCAGTACTTC
CASSRATLAGTVQYF
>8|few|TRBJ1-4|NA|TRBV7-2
TGTGCCAGCAGCTTAGACAGTTTT
CASSLDSF
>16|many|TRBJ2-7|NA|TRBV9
TGTGCCAGCAGCGTAGCCGGGACGGCGGTCTCCTACGAGCAGTACTTC
CASSVAGTAVSYEQYF
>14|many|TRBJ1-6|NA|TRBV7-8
TGTGCCAGCAGCCCCGACAGCGAAAATTCACCCCTCCACTTT
CASSPDSENSPLHF
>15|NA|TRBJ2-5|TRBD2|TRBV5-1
TGCGCCAGCAGCCCCAGGGGAGCGGGAGGAGAGACCCAGTACTTC
CASSPRGAGGETQYF
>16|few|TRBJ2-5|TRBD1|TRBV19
TGTGCCAGTAGTACCCAGACAGGGACATACCAAGAGACCCAGTACTTC
CASSTQTGTYQETQYF
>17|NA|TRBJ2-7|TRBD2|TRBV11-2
TGTGCCAGCAGCTTCCAGTTACGACTAGCGGGGTCCTACGAGCAGTACTTC
CASSFQLRLAGSYEQYF
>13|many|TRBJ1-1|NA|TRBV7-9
TGTGCCAGCAGCTTATCCCGCTCGGATGAAGCTTTCTTT
CASSLSRSDEAFF
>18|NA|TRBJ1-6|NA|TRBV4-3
TGCGCCAGCAGCCAAGTAGCGGGGGCGGCAGAATATAATTCACCCCTCCACTTT
CASSQVAGAAEYNSPLHF
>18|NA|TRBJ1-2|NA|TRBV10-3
TGTGCCAGCAGTTTAAGCCCCCTTGACAGTGTTTCTAACTATGGCTACACCTTC
CASSLSPLDSVSNYGYTF
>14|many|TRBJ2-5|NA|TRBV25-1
TGTGCCAGCAGTCGTGAGGGATGGCAAGAGACCCAGTACTTC
CASSREGWQETQYF
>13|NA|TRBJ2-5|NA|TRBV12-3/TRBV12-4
TGTGCCAGCAGTTCCGGACTTTACCAGACCCAGTACTTC
CASSSGLYQTQYF
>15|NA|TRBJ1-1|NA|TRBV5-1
TGCGCCAGCAGCTTTATTTGGGGGCAGGACACTGAAGCTTTCTTT
CASSFIWGQDTEAFF
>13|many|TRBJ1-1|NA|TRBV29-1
TGCAGCGTTGTGAGGGGAACGAACACTGAAGCTTTCTTT
CSVVRGTNTEAFF
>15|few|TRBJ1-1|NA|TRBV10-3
TGTGCCATCAGTGCTCCAACGGGACGGAACACTGAAGCTTTCTTT
CAISAPTGRNTEAFF
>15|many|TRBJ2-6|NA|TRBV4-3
TGCGCCAGCAGCCAGGTCGGAGGAGGGGCCAACGTCCTGACTTTC
CASSQVGGGANVLTF
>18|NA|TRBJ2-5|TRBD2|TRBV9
TGTGCCAGCAGTTCACCAGGACTAGCGGGGGACCCACAAGAGACCCAGTACTTC
CASSSPGLAGDPQETQYF
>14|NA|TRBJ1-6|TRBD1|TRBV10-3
TGTGCCATCAGTGAAGGGGACAGGAATTCACCCCTCCACTTT
CAISEGDRNSPLHF
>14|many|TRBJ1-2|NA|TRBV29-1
TGCAGCGTTGAAGTCCGTGGGGCGCGCTATGGCTACACCTTC
CSVEVRGARYGYTF
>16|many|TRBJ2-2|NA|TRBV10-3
TGTGCCATCAGTGAGTCGATTTGGAGGAACACCGGGGAGCTGTTTTTT
CAISESIWRNTGELFF
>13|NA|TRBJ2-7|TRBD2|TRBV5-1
TGCGCCAGCGGACCTAGCGGGAGTATCGAGCAGTACTTC
CASGPSGSIEQYF
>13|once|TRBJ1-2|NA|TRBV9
TGTGCCAGCGGATCCGGGACAATCTATGGCTACACCTTC
CASGSGTIYGYTF
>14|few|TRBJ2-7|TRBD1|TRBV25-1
TGTGCCAGCAGTGATCCGGGACAGGGGGCCGAGCAGTACTTC
CASSDPGQGAEQYF
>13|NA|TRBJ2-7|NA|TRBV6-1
TGTGCCAGCTCCCTGGAGGGATGGTACGAGCAGTACTTC
CASSLEGWYEQYF
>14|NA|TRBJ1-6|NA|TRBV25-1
TGTGCCAGCAGTGAACCGGTCCTAAATTCACCCCTCCACTTT
CASSEPVLNSPLHF